These 21 T cell receptor beta chains were sequenced from one sample in a study of HIV-infected patients and healthy controls. About 450 ng RNA was reverse transcribed with alpha and beta constant-region primers. Separate chain-specific third strand synthesis with multiplexing indices produced the alpha and beta libraries. TCRdb reprocessed the 5' RACE reads via MiXCR and lists one record per CDR3 protein. The sample has 10,000 to 15,000 distinct CDR3 sequences; approximately 10% are singletons. Whole blood was used without fractionation, so all unsorted peripheral T cells were included. The sample taken for sequencing was blood. These receptors were obtained from an adult in good health.

By its share, this clonotype is medium-sized. The V gene is TRBV28, the J gene TRBJ1-5, with 8 bases matching TRBD1. CDR3 length: 14 residues. Trimming removed 9 bases from V and 0 bases from J; junction bases left unmatched: 4. Germline-derived CDR1 and CDR2 are MDHEN and SYDVKM. CDR3 nucleotide sequence: TGTGCCAGTGGGACAGGAGATAGCAATCAGCCCCAGCATTTT. It specifies CASGTGDSNQPQHF.

Many counts were recorded for this clonotype. The chain is built from TRBV30 and TRBJ2-3; D unresolved. The germline V gene has CDR1 GTSNPN and CDR2 SVGIG (reference sequence). CDR3 length: 12 residues. V shed 4 bases and J shed 4 bases, with 9 bases lying between them. The CDR3 loop reads CAWNPVPDTQYF. CDR3 in DNA: TGTGCCTGGAATCCGGTCCCAGATACGCAGTATTTT.

By share, this clonotype counts as medium-sized (0.01 to 0.1%). The chain has TRBV10-3 and TRBJ1-5; D perhaps matches TRBD1 (6 bases). The germline V gene has CDR1 ENHRY and CDR2 SYGVKD. This CDR3 has 13 amino acids. Trimming stripped 8 bases from V and 6 bases from J, with 14 bases between. CDR3 protein: CAIATGAAQPQHF. The CDR3 nucleotides are TGTGCCATCGCGACGGGGGCAGCTCAGCCCCAGCATTTT.

About this clonotype: One end of the junction fails to match germline, which may point to a read error. This chain joins TRBV2 and TRBJ1-5; the D is unclear. The germline CDR1 and CDR2 sequences are SNHLY and FYNNEI. The CDR3 spans 14 residues. CDR3 sequence reads: CASSVRASDQPQHF. The DNA for the CDR3 is TGTGCCAGCAGTGTAAGAGCTAGCGATCAGCCCCAGCATTTT.

This clonotype appeared a few times. The gene calls are TRBV6-6 and TRBJ2-1; TRBD2 aligns across 7 bases. This CDR3 region has 14 residues. From germline, CDR1 is MNHNY and CDR2 SVGAGI (reference sequence). Trimming at V came to 6 bases and at J to 2 bases, leaving 4 bases not matched to a gene. The CDR3 coding sequence is TGTGCCAGCAGACTAGCGCCTACCTACAATGAGCAGTTCTTC. Residues: CASRLAPTYNEQFF.

This clonotype is labeled medium-sized (0.01 to 0.1%). The chain combines TRBV29-1 with TRBJ2-3; 11 positions agree with TRBD2. Germline loops: CDR1 SQVTM, CDR2 ANQGSEA. V was pared by 4 bases and J by 4 bases, with 7 bases of the junction left unmatched. This CDR3 contains 15 residues. The DNA of the CDR3 is TGCAGCGTTGCATCGCTAGCGGGAGGTTCAGATACGCAGTATTTT. It translates to CSVASLAGGSDTQYF.

This clonotype is labeled as medium-sized. The chain carries TRBV12-3 or TRBV12-4 and TRBJ1-2, with unresolved D. The CDR3 extends over 12 amino acids. Trimming pared 3 bases from V and 6 bases from J, leaving 8 bases between. The CDR3 sequence is CASSFWEDGYTF. CDR3 DNA: TGTGCCAGCAGTTTTTGGGAGGATGGCTACACCTTC.

CDR3 sequence reads: CASSSSGTSGITDTQYF. CDR3 sequence (DNA): TGTGCCAGCAGTTCCTCCGGGACTAGCGGGATCACAGATACGCAGTATTTT. V usage is TRBV27 and J usage is TRBJ2-3; 13 bases line up with TRBD2. V gave up 4 bases and J gave up 2 bases; unmatched junction bases: 6. The V gene's germline CDR1 is MNHEY and CDR2 SMNVEV (reference sequence). CDR3 size: 17 residues.

The rearrangement joins TRBV29-1 to TRBJ1-2, with 7 nucleotides matching TRBD1. J lost 4 bases, V lost 2 bases, and 4 bases had no gene match. This CDR3 contains 13 residues. CDR1 and CDR2 from the germline V gene are SQVTM and ANQGSEA. The CDR3 DNA sequence: TGCAGCGTTGAACGAGGGGGCGGCTATGGCTACACCTTC. It is translated as CSVERGGGYGYTF.

This chain links TRBV3-1 with TRBJ1-1; the D is unclear. Germline assignment: CDR1 LGHDT and CDR2 YNNKEL (reference sequence). V was shortened by 4 bases and J by 0 bases, with 9 bases between the two germline ends. CDR3 length: 14 amino acids. The CDR3 sequence: CASSPPRMNTEAFF. The CDR3, as DNA: TGTGCCAGCAGCCCCCCCCGGATGAACACTGAAGCTTTCTTT.

This clonotype showed up many times. The chain is built from TRBV2 and TRBJ2-1; D gene ambiguous. The germline V gene has CDR1 SNHLY and CDR2 FYNNEI. The V and J ends lost 4 bases and 6 bases respectively, with 10 bases between them. The CDR3 covers 13 residues. The chain's CDR3 is CASSVDGSNEQFF. CDR3 bases: TGTGCCAGCAGTGTAGACGGCTCCAATGAGCAGTTCTTC.

By sample fraction, this clonotype is medium-sized. The chain links TRBV7-6 to TRBJ1-1, with unresolved D. CDR1 is SGHVS, CDR2 FNYEAQ, per germline. The CDR3 spans 14 residues. V was shortened by 3 bases and J by 0 bases, with 8 bases between the two germline ends. CDR3 nucleotides: TGTGCCAGCAGCTTGCTATTCGTGAACACTGAAGCTTTCTTT. Translation gives CASSLLFVNTEAFF.

The rearrangement joins TRBV4-2 to TRBJ1-2, with TRBD1 matching 10 bases. V dropped 3 bases and J dropped 3; count of bases not matched to a gene: 7. Germline V gene sequence: CDR1 LGHNA, CDR2 YNFKEQ. The CDR3 consists of 16 residues. The CDR3 reads CASSQNRDRGHYGYTF. Here the CDR3 DNA reads TGTGCCAGCAGCCAGAACCGGGACAGGGGACACTATGGCTACACCTTC.

This clonotype was counted between two and nine times. The genes are TRBV14 and TRBJ1-1; D unresolved. Germline V lookup: CDR1 SGHDN, CDR2 FVKESK. This CDR3 contains 13 residues. V gave up 4 bases and J gave up 6 bases, with 12 bases separating them. In DNA form, the CDR3 reads TGTGCCAGCAGCCGACTGTCGGGATCTGAAGCTTTCTTT. Its translation: CASSRLSGSEAFF.

The V gene is TRBV20-1, the J gene TRBJ1-5; possibly TRBD1 for D (5 bases). The CDR3 is 12 residues long. Germline assignment: CDR1 DFQATT and CDR2 SNEGSKA (reference sequence). Trimming took off 7 bases at V and 6 bases at J, with 13 bases between the two ends. The CDR3 DNA reads as TGCAGTGTAACAGGATCTGGTCAGCCCCAGCATTTT. Translation gives CSVTGSGQPQHF.

This clonotype has only a few counts. The genes are TRBV12-5 and TRBJ2-1; 13 bases line up with TRBD2. This CDR3 is built from 16 residues. Germline V gene lookup returns CDR1 LGHNT and CDR2 FRNRAP. V gave up 0 bases and J gave up 9 bases; unmatched junction bases: 5. Here the CDR3 DNA reads TGTGCTAGTGGTTTGGTACTAGCGGGAGGGCCCAGTGAGCAGTTCTTC. Residues: CASGLVLAGGPSEQFF. Complete variable domain (other parts from reference TRBV12-5 and TRBJ2-1): DARVTQTPRHKVTEMGQEVTMRCQPILGHNTVFWYRQTMMQGLELLAYFRNRAPLDDSGMPKDRFSAEMPDATLATLKIQPSEPRDSAVYFCASGLVLAGGPSEQFFGPGTRLTVL.

This clonotype qualifies as medium-sized. The V gene is TRBV7-9, the J gene TRBJ2-5; D might be TRBD2 (6 bases). This CDR3 is built from 14 residues. V lost 5 bases to trimming and J lost 2 bases, with 12 bases between them. Looked up from germline, CDR1 is SEHNR and CDR2 is FQNEAQ (reference sequence). CDR3 in DNA: TGTGCCAGCAGCCGATCGGGGACTCAAGAGACCCAGTACTTC. Translation: CASSRSGTQETQYF.

This clonotype was observed at least ten times. This chain connects TRBV6-5 to TRBJ2-7, with a weak D call TRBD2 (6 bases). Germline V CDR1 and CDR2: MNHEY, SVGAGI. V was shortened by 2 bases and J by 8 bases, with 19 bases between the two germline ends. This CDR3 has 15 amino acids. CDR3 sequence (DNA): TGTGCCAGCAGTTACGGTGGGGGGACTCCCCTCAAGCAGTACTTC. Translated: CASSYGGGTPLKQYF.

There are many counts of this clonotype. The chain employs TRBV30 and TRBJ2-7, with 9 positions matching TRBD2. The CDR3 has 13 amino acids. CDR1 is GTSNPN and CDR2 is SVGIG in the germline V gene (reference sequence). V lost 0 bases, J lost 10 bases, and 7 bases stayed unmatched. The CDR3 is CAWSVDSGSGQYF. DNA of the CDR3: TGTGCCTGGAGTGTAGATAGCGGGAGTGGACAGTACTTC.

This clonotype rates as medium-sized. V is TRBV18 and J is TRBJ2-5, with D maybe TRBD1 (6 bases). This CDR3 is 13 amino acids long. V was shortened by 10 bases and J by 2 bases, with 14 bases between the two germline ends. Germline-derived CDR1 and CDR2 are KGHSH and LQKENI. CDR3 coding DNA: TGTGCCACGACTGAGGGGGTTCAAGAGACCCAGTACTTC. Residues: CATTEGVQETQYF.

Ten or more counts support this clonotype. The chain employs TRBV29-1 and TRBJ2-1; possibly TRBD2 for D (6 bases). CDR3 length: 14 amino acids. Looked up from germline, CDR1 is SQVTM and CDR2 is ANQGSEA. V was shortened by 1 base and J by 10 bases, with 17 bases between the two germline ends. The CDR3 loop reads CSVEGTHSSVEQFF. The CDR3 nucleotides read TGCAGCGTTGAAGGCACACACTCTAGCGTCGAGCAGTTCTTC.